Listed here are 9 T cell receptor beta chains from one sample, sequenced in a study of cytomegalovirus exposure and HLA in healthy donors. PCR used 60 Vbeta primers and 13 Jbeta primers. Profiled with immunoSEQ multiplex PCR; TCRdb holds only in-frame clones, not every one. The sample lists roughly 200,000 clones, 77% seen once, with around 3.5% in the top ten. Sequenced sample: PBMCs. The receptors here all came from an older woman in good health and CMV-seropositive.

This chain connects TRBV7-2 to TRBJ2-3; D is undetermined. This CDR3 spans 12 amino acids. With 2 bases removed from V and 4 bases from J, the gap between germline ends came to 4 bases. The V gene's germline CDR1 is SGHTA and CDR2 FQGNSA. The CDR3 DNA is TGTGCCAGCAGCTTACGAGCAGATACGCAGTATTTT. Residues: CASSLRADTQYF.

The chain recombines TRBV25-1 with TRBJ1-4; unclear D gene. The CDR3 is 15 residues long. V lost 1 base to trimming and J lost 2 bases, with 8 bases between them. Germline V gene sequence: CDR1 MGHDK, CDR2 SYGVNS. The CDR3 spells CASSEWEITNEKLFF. The CDR3 bases are TGTGCCAGCAGTGAATGGGAGATTACTAATGAAAAACTGTTTTTT.

This sequence joins TRBV18 and TRBJ1-5; D is perhaps TRBD1 (6 bases). This CDR3 comprises 14 residues. Per the germline V gene, CDR1 is KGHSH and CDR2 is LQKENI. Trimming took 2 bases from V and 6 from J, leaving 11 bases between them. CDR3 coding DNA: TGTGCCAGCTCACCAGCGGGGGGCGGTCAGCCCCAGCATTTT. This sequence encodes CASSPAGGGQPQHF.

The J gene is TRBJ2-3, the V gene TRBV4-1; D ambiguous. This CDR3 has 16 amino acids. In germline, CDR1 is MGHRA, CDR2 YSYEKL. Trimming shortened V by 4 bases and J by 3 bases, and 17 bases separated the two germline ends. CDR3 DNA sequence: TGCGCCAGCAGCCCCGATCCACATATCGGGACAGATACGCAGTATTTT. Residues: CASSPDPHIGTDTQYF.

This clone is a singleton in its sample. In nucleotides, the CDR3 is TGCGCCAGCAGCTTGTCCGGGGAGGGATACGAGCAGTACTTC. Its translation is CASSLSGEGYEQYF. The chain combines TRBV5-1 with TRBJ2-7, with TRBD2 matching 7 bases. V shed 1 base, J shed 4 bases, and the junction held 5 bases outside the gene matches. Germline CDR1 reads SGHRS; CDR2 reads YFSETQ. The CDR3 is 14 amino acids.

Only a few counts were recorded for this clone. Distinct nucleotide sequences in the sample also encode this CDR3. This chain connects TRBV4-2 to TRBJ1-1; D unclear. Germline V gene data show CDR1 as LGHNA and CDR2 as YNFKEQ. This CDR3 spans 15 amino acids. V was cut by 0 bases and J by 0 bases, with 8 bases left in between. CDR3 coding DNA: TGTGCCAGCAGCCAAGATCTATTGGTGAACACTGAAGCTTTCTTT. It codes for CASSQDLLVNTEAFF.

This clone was recorded only once. V is TRBV6-5 and J is TRBJ2-1; 11 bases agree with TRBD2. Looked up from germline, CDR1 is MNHEY and CDR2 is SVGAGI. The CDR3 extends over 15 amino acids. J was trimmed by 5 bases and V by 6 bases; bases with no gene match: 6. The CDR3 coding sequence is TGTGCCAGCAGGTCGACTAGCGGGACTCACAATGAGCAGTTCTTC. This codes for CASRSTSGTHNEQFF.

The J gene is TRBJ2-2, the V gene TRBV9; 8 positions agree with TRBD1. This CDR3 region has 16 residues. The trim removed 3 bases at V and 0 bases at J, leaving 4 bases unmatched. Looked up from germline, CDR1 is SGDLS and CDR2 is YYNGEE. The CDR3 loop is CASSGRTGTNTGELFF. As DNA, the CDR3 is TGTGCCAGCAGCGGGCGGACAGGGACGAACACCGGGGAGCTGTTTTTT.

This clone occurred a few times. The chain joins TRBV27 to TRBJ1-5; D is perhaps TRBD1 (5 bases). Trimming pared 7 bases from V and 0 bases from J, leaving 16 bases between. CDR3 length: 16 amino acids. Germline CDR1 is MNHEY and CDR2 is SMNVEV (reference sequence). Written as DNA, the CDR3 is TGTGCCAGCACCACGCAGGGCCAGTATAGCAATCAGCCCCAGCATTTT. This codes for CASTTQGQYSNQPQHF.